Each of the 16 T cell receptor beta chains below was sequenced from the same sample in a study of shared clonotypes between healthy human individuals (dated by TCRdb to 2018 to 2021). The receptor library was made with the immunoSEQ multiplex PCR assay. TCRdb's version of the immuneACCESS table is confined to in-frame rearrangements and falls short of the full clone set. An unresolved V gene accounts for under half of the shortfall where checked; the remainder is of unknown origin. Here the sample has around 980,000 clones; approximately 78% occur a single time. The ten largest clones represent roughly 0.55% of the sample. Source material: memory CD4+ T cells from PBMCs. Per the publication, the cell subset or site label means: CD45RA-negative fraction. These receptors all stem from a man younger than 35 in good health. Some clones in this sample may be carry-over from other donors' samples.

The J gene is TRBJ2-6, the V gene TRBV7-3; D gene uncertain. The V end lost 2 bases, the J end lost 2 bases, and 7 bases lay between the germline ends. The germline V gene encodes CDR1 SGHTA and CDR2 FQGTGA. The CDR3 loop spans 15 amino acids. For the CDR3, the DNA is TGTGCCAGCAGCTTAGGTGGGGCTGGGGCCAACGTCCTGACTTTC. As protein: CASSLGGAGANVLTF.

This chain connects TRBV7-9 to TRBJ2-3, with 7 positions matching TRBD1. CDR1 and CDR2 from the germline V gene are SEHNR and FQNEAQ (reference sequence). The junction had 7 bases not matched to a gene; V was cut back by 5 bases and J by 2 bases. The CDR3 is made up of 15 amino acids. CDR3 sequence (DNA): TGTGCCAGCAGCCAGACAGGGATACCCACAGATACGCAGTATTTT. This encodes CASSQTGIPTDTQYF.

As DNA, the CDR3 is TGTGCCAGCAGCTGGGGGATTACTAACTATGGCTACACCTTC. Amino acids: CASSWGITNYGYTF. The gene calls are TRBV5-6 and TRBJ1-2, with D perhaps TRBD1 (5 bases). The V gene lost 3 bases and the J gene lost 0 bases, with 9 bases spanning the gap. The germline V gene encodes CDR1 SGHDT and CDR2 YYEEEE. There are 14 residues in the CDR3.

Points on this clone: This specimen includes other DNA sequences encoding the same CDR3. CDR3: CASSLDGQETQYF. The CDR3, as DNA: TGCGCCAGCAGCCTGGACGGTCAAGAGACCCAGTACTTC. This chain connects TRBV5-1 to TRBJ2-5; D is unresolved. V lost 4 bases, J lost 2 bases, and 9 bases lay in between. The CDR3 has 13 amino acids. CDR1 is SGHRS and CDR2 is YFSETQ in the germline V gene.

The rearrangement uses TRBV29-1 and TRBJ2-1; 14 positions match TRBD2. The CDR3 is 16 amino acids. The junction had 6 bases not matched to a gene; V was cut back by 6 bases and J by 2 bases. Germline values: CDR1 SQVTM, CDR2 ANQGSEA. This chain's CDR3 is CSVVGLAGGAYNEQFF. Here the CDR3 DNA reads TGCAGCGTGGTCGGACTAGCGGGAGGCGCCTACAATGAGCAGTTCTTC.

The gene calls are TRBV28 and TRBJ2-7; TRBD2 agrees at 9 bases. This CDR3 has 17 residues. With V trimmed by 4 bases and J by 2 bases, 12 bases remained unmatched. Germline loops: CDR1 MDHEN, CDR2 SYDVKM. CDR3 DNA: TGTGCCAGCAGTTCCCCCTGGTCAGCGGGGGGCACCTACGAGCAGTACTTC. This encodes CASSSPWSAGGTYEQYF.

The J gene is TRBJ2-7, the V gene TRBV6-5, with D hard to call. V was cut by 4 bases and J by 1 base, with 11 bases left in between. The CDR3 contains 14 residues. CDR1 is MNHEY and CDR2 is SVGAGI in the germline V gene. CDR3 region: CASSLSRGSYEQYF. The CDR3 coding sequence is TGTGCCAGCAGTTTATCGAGAGGTTCCTACGAGCAGTACTTC.

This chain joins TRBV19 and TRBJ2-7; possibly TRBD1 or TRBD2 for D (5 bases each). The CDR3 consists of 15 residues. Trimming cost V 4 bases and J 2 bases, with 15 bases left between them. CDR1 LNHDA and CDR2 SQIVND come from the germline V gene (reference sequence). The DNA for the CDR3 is TGTGCCAGTAGTAGTATCCGGGACGGAACCTACGAGCAGTACTTC. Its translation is CASSSIRDGTYEQYF.

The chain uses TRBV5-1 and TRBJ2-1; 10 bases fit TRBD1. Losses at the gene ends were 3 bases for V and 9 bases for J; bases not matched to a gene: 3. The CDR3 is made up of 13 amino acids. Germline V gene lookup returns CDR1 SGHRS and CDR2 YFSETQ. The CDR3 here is CASSSGQGVEQFF. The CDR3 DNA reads TGCGCCAGCAGCTCTGGACAGGGGGTTGAGCAGTTCTTC.

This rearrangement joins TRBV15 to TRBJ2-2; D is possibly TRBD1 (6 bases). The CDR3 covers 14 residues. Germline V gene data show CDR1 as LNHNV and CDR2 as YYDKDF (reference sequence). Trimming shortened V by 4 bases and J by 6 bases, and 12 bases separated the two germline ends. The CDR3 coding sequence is TGTGCCACCAGCATGAGGGGGTTCGCCGGGGAGCTGTTTTTT. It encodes CATSMRGFAGELFF. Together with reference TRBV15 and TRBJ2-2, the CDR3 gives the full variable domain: DAMVIQNPRYQVTQFGKPVTLSCSQTLNHNVMYWYQQKSSQAPKLLFHYYDKDFNNEADTPDNFQSRRPNTSFCFLDIRSPGLGDTAMYLCATSMRGFAGELFFGEGSRLTVL.

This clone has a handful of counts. The CDR3 nucleotides are TGCGCCAGCAGCTTGCTAGCGGGGACCCAAGAGACCCAGTACTTC. This translates into CASSLLAGTQETQYF. This chain connects TRBV5-1 to TRBJ2-5, with TRBD2 identical over 9 bases. V shed 1 base and J 1 base; nucleotides not matched to a gene: 2. Germline loops: CDR1 SGHRS, CDR2 YFSETQ. This CDR3 region has 15 residues.

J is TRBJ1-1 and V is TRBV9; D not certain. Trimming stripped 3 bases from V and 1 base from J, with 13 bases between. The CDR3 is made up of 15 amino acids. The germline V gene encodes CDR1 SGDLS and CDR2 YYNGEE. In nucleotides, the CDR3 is TGTGCCAGCAGCGAGTGGGCAACAAAGAACACTGAAGCTTTCTTT. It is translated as CASSEWATKNTEAFF.

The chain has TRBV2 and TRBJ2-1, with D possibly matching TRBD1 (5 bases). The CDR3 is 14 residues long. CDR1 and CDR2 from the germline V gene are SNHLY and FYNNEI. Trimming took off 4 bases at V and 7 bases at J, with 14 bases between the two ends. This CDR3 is CASSVWQGSNEQFF. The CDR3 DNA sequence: TGTGCCAGCAGTGTTTGGCAGGGATCGAATGAGCAGTTCTTC.

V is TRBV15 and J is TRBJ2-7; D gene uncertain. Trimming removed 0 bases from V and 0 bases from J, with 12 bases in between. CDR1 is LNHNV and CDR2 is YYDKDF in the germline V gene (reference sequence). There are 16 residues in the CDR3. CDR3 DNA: TGTGCCACCAGCAGAGATCGGCTCCAACCCTCCTACGAGCAGTACTTC. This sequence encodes CATSRDRLQPSYEQYF.

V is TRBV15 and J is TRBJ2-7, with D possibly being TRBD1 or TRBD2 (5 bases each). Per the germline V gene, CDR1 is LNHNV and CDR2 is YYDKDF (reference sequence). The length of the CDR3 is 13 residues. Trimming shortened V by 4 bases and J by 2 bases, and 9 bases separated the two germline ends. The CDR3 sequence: CATSMGDPYEQYF. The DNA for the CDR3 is TGTGCCACCAGCATGGGGGATCCCTACGAGCAGTACTTC. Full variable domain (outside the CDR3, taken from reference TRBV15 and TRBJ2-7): DAMVIQNPRYQVTQFGKPVTLSCSQTLNHNVMYWYQQKSSQAPKLLFHYYDKDFNNEADTPDNFQSRRPNTSFCFLDIRSPGLGDTAMYLCATSMGDPYEQYFGPGTRLTVT.

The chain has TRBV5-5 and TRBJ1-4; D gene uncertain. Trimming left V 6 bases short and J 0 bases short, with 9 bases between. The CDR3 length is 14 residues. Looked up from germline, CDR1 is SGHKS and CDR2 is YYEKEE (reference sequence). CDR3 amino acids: CASISGATNEKLFF. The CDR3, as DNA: TGTGCCAGCATCTCAGGCGCAACTAATGAAAAACTGTTTTTT.